This T cell receptor beta chain was recovered during a study of patients and donors after allogeneic stem cell transplantation. This clonotype occurred many times. The CDR3 is made up of 13 amino acids. V lost 1 base, J lost 6 bases, and 7 bases lay in between. From germline, CDR1 is LGHDT and CDR2 YNNKEL (reference sequence). A single record per CDR3 protein comes from TCRdb applying MiXCR to the RT-PCR reads. Seen here are 9,500 to 10,000 distinct CDR3 sequences, 5.5% to 7% observed once, and the top ten hold roughly 25%. The sequencing sample was made of blood, either unsorted or a sorted T cell fraction (not recorded which). This chain uses TRBV3-1 with TRBJ1-5; D uncertain. This receptor was taken from a human donor who was either an allogeneic HSCT recipient or a stem cell or donor lymphocyte infusion donor (not recorded which). It is not recorded whose cells these are; they may come from a transplant donor. The CDR3 nucleotides read TGTGCCAGCAGCCAAGTAGGTGCTCAGCCCCAGCATTTT. Its translation is CASSQVGAQPQHF.